These 10 T cell receptor beta chains originate from one sample sequenced in a study of blood T cell repertoires in COVID-19. Generated by immunoSEQ multiplex PCR, the TCRdb table keeps only in-frame clones and is missing some. Found here are about 210,000 clones, 86% of them singletons; the top ten hold 5% to 7%. Input material: PBMCs or T cells enriched from blood (not recorded which). These TCRs come from a man aged 35 to 55 with acute COVID-19.

The CDR3 loop is CASSSARGQGWYNEQFF. CDR3 DNA: TGTGCCAGCAGCTCCGCGAGGGGACAGGGCTGGTACAATGAGCAGTTCTTC. This chain links TRBV5-4 with TRBJ2-1, with 9 bases fitting TRBD1. The V gene's germline CDR1 is SGHNT and CDR2 YYREEE (reference sequence). The CDR3 spans 17 residues. Unmatched junction bases numbered 11, after V lost 3 bases and J lost 4 bases.

The chain is built from TRBV28 and TRBJ1-1; 7 bases map to TRBD1. The V and J ends lost 6 bases and 1 base, in that order; junction bases with no gene match: 5. CDR1 and CDR2 from the germline V gene are MDHEN and SYDVKM. This CDR3 spans 14 amino acids. The CDR3, as DNA: TGTGCCAGCAGGACGGGACAGCCGAACACTGAAGCTTTCTTT. Translation: CASRTGQPNTEAFF. Using reference TRBV28 and TRBJ1-1 for the parts outside the CDR3, the full variable domain is DVKVTQSSRYLVKRTGEKVFLECVQDMDHENMFWYRQDPGLGLRLIYFSYDVKMKEKGDIPEGYSVSREKKERFSLILESASTNQTSMYLCASRTGQPNTEAFFGQGTRLTVV.

The table lists this clone with a few counts. The chain has TRBV18 and TRBJ1-6; 9 nucleotides line up with TRBD1. CDR1 and CDR2 (germline): KGHSH, LQKENI. V lost 3 bases, J lost 7 bases, and 7 bases stayed unmatched. The CDR3 is 16 amino acids. CDR3 nucleotides: TGTGCCAGCTCACCCTCCTCGGGGACAGGGAATTCACCCCTCCACTTT. Encoded protein: CASSPSSGTGNSPLHF. Full variable domain (missing parts from reference TRBV18 and TRBJ1-6): NAGVMQNPRHLVRRRGQEARLRCSPMKGHSHVYWYRQLPEEGLKFMVYLQKENIIDESGMPKERFSAEFPKEGPSILRIQQVVRGDSAAYFCASSPSSGTGNSPLHFGNGTRLTVT.

The chain uses TRBV6-5 and TRBJ2-7, with D possibly matching TRBD2 (5 bases). The CDR3 is 12 amino acids. V was clipped by 9 bases and J by 6 bases, with 15 bases between them. CDR1 and CDR2 (germline): MNHEY, SVGAGI. CDR3 nucleotides: TGTGCCAGTTACGGGCGGGCGGGCGAGCAGTACTTC. The encoded protein is CASYGRAGEQYF.

The CDR3 protein is CATSVTGANTEAFF. The DNA of the CDR3 is TGTGCCACCAGTGTTACAGGGGCGAACACTGAAGCTTTCTTT. The chain uses TRBV24-1 and TRBJ1-1; 7 bases are shared with TRBD1. The J segment lost 1 base and the V segment lost 5 bases, leaving 3 bases of the junction unmatched. The CDR3 has 14 residues. Germline values: CDR1 KGHDR, CDR2 SFDVKD.

This rearrangement joins TRBV4-1 to TRBJ2-1; TRBD1 is a possible D gene (6 bases). V lost 8 bases to trimming and J lost 9 bases, with 14 bases between them. The CDR3 loop spans 12 amino acids. Germline V gives CDR1 MGHRA, CDR2 YSYEKL. CDR3 region: CASDRPGGEQFF. Written as DNA, the CDR3 is TGCGCCAGCGACAGGCCGGGTGGTGAGCAGTTCTTC.

This clone occurred once. The gene calls are TRBV6-5 and TRBJ1-2, with D perhaps TRBD1 (5 bases). Germline V gene sequence: CDR1 MNHEY, CDR2 SVGAGI. This CDR3 has 14 residues. V lost 2 bases, J lost 4 bases, and 11 bases lay in between. The CDR3 nucleotides read TGTGCCAGCAGTTACGGGAGGGGAACCTATGGCTACACCTTC. Residues: CASSYGRGTYGYTF.

The J gene is TRBJ2-2, the V gene TRBV9; TRBD1 aligns across 9 bases. V lost 4 bases to trimming and J lost 8 bases; unmatched junction nucleotides: 12. The germline gives CDR1 SGDLS, CDR2 YYNGEE. The CDR3 covers 16 residues. The CDR3 reads CASSPWTGDGAGELFF. DNA of the CDR3: TGTGCCAGCAGCCCCTGGACAGGGGACGGGGCTGGGGAGCTGTTTTTT.

The chain couples TRBV18 to TRBJ1-6; D not certain. Germline loops: CDR1 KGHSH, CDR2 LQKENI. The CDR3 is 13 amino acids. Trimming pared 6 bases from V and 12 bases from J, leaving 15 bases between. The CDR3 protein is CASSGEWGEPLHF. The CDR3 nucleotides are TGTGCCAGCTCCGGAGAATGGGGAGAACCCCTCCACTTT.

The V call is TRBV7-6, the J call TRBJ2-3; possible D gene TRBD2, 5 bases. The CDR3 contains 15 residues. V was shortened by 5 bases and J by 6 bases, with 18 bases between the two germline ends. The V gene's germline CDR1 is SGHVS and CDR2 FNYEAQ. This CDR3 is CASSPLGARADTQYF. CDR3 DNA sequence: TGTGCCAGCAGCCCACTAGGAGCACGGGCGGATACGCAGTATTTT. The whole variable domain, filled in from reference TRBV7-6 and TRBJ2-3, reads GAGVSQSPRYKVTKRGQDVALRCDPISGHVSLYWYRQALGQGPEFLTYFNYEAQQDKSGLPNDRFSAERPEGSISTLTIQRTEQRDSAMYRCASSPLGARADTQYFGPGTRLTVL.